The 21 T cell receptor beta chains given below trace back to one sample, sequenced in a study of control samples from healthy donors and cancer patients (dated by TCRdb to between 2020 and 2021). The library was built by means of the immunoSEQ multiplex PCR assay. TCRdb holds this immuneACCESS table with in-frame rearrangements only. Some clones are missing; in checked studies, unresolved V genes explain under half, and the rest has no known cause. For this sample the table gives 210,000 or so clones, of which 91% were detected only once. The ten biggest clones cover less than 2% of the sample. Sequencing was carried out using blood. These receptors were obtained from a man under 40 in good health.

The rearrangement joins TRBV5-1 to TRBJ1-6; D possibly corresponds to TRBD1 (5 bases). V lost 1 base and J 6 bases, leaving 14 bases between the germline ends. The CDR3 loop spans 16 amino acids. Germline loops: CDR1 SGHRS, CDR2 YFSETQ. CDR3 in DNA: TGCGCCAGCAGCTTGCGGGGCAGGGTCGGTAATTCACCCCTCCACTTT. As protein: CASSLRGRVGNSPLHF. The complete variable domain, with remaining parts taken from reference TRBV5-1 and TRBJ1-6, reads KAGVTQTPRYLIKTRGQQVTLSCSPISGHRSVSWYQQTPGQGLQFLFEYFSETQRNKGNFPGRFSGRQFSNSRSEMNVSTLELGDSALYLCASSLRGRVGNSPLHFGNGTRLTVT.

The chain joins TRBV30 to TRBJ1-2, with unresolved D. V was trimmed by 8 bases and J by 8 bases, leaving 12 bases between them. This CDR3 spans 10 amino acids. CDR1 and CDR2 (germline): GTSNPN, SVGIG (reference sequence). In DNA, the CDR3 is TGTGCCACTCTGGTTGTAGGCTACACCTTC. As protein: CATLVVGYTF.

Concerning this clone: This sample includes further DNA sequences coding for the same CDR3. The chain couples TRBV5-1 to TRBJ1-2; TRBD1 matches at 8 bases. Germline V gives CDR1 SGHRS, CDR2 YFSETQ. V was clipped by 4 bases and J by 3 bases; unmatched bases: 8. The CDR3 length is 15 residues. This CDR3 reads CASSENDRGYYGYTF. The DNA for the CDR3 is TGCGCCAGCAGCGAAAATGACAGGGGCTACTATGGCTACACCTTC.

The chain couples TRBV7-6 to TRBJ1-6, with D unresolved. The CDR3 runs to 15 residues. Germline-derived CDR1 and CDR2 are SGHVS and FNYEAQ. V lost 3 bases to trimming and J lost 4 bases, with 10 bases between them. Here the CDR3 DNA reads TGTGCCAGCAGCTTTAGCCGGGGATATAATTCACCCCTCCACTTT. It codes for CASSFSRGYNSPLHF. Drawing the rest from reference TRBV7-6 and TRBJ1-6, the complete variable domain is GAGVSQSPRYKVTKRGQDVALRCDPISGHVSLYWYRQALGQGPEFLTYFNYEAQQDKSGLPNDRFSAERPEGSISTLTIQRTEQRDSAMYRCASSFSRGYNSPLHFGNGTRLTVT.

This clone appeared a single time. The chain links TRBV6-2 or TRBV6-3 to TRBJ2-3; 7 bases line up with TRBD2. CDR3 length: 17 amino acids. With V trimmed by 2 bases and J by 2 bases, 10 bases remained unmatched. Per the germline V gene, CDR1 is MNHEY and CDR2 is SVGEGT. The CDR3 is CASSYPASGDNTDTQYF. The CDR3, as DNA: TGTGCCAGCAGTTACCCTGCTAGCGGCGACAACACAGATACGCAGTATTTT.

This clone was seen only a few times. This chain joins TRBV9 and TRBJ1-3, with 9 bases that match TRBD1. This CDR3 is built from 16 residues. V shed 3 bases and J 0 bases; nucleotides not matched to a gene: 4. Germline assignment: CDR1 SGDLS and CDR2 YYNGEE. For the CDR3, the DNA is TGTGCCAGCAGCGGCGGACAGGGGCTCTCTGGAAACACCATATATTTT. As protein: CASSGGQGLSGNTIYF.

This clone showed up many times. J is TRBJ1-5 and V is TRBV27, with 7 bases matching TRBD1. This CDR3 has 16 amino acids. V lost 4 bases, J lost 3 bases, and 9 bases stayed unmatched. The germline gives CDR1 MNHEY, CDR2 SMNVEV (reference sequence). This chain's CDR3 is CASSSAGQPFNQPQHF. The CDR3 DNA sequence: TGTGCCAGCAGTTCAGCGGGACAGCCCTTCAATCAGCCCCAGCATTTT.

This chain connects TRBV6-5 to TRBJ1-2, with D possibly matching TRBD1 (6 bases). V was pared by 7 bases and J by 6 bases, with 15 bases between. The CDR3 is made up of 13 amino acids. CDR1 and CDR2 (germline): MNHEY, SVGAGI. CDR3 sequence: CASTVMQGHGYTF. CDR3 sequence (DNA): TGTGCCAGCACCGTTATGCAGGGGCATGGCTACACCTTC.

The chain joins TRBV29-1 to TRBJ1-4; TRBD1 matches at 7 bases. CDR1 is SQVTM, CDR2 ANQGSEA, per germline. The CDR3 loop spans 18 amino acids. The ends lost 4 bases at V and 7 bases at J; junction bases unmatched: 21. Written as DNA, the CDR3 is TGCAGCGTTGCAATTCCGGGACAGAAAAGTACATTAGGTGAAAAACTGTTTTTT. Translation: CSVAIPGQKSTLGEKLFF.

The chain has TRBV6-4 and TRBJ2-3, with 8 bases matching TRBD2. The CDR3 runs 14 residues. V shed 6 bases, J shed 0 bases, and the junction held 2 bases outside the gene matches. Germline-derived CDR1 and CDR2 are MRHNA and SNTAGT. The CDR3 spells CASSGGASTDTQYF. DNA for the CDR3: TGTGCCAGCAGCGGGGGGGCTAGCACAGATACGCAGTATTTT.

This chain connects TRBV7-9 to TRBJ2-1, with D perhaps matching TRBD1 (5 bases). Trimming left V 1 base short and J 6 bases short, with 19 bases between. The V gene's germline CDR1 is SEHNR and CDR2 FQNEAQ (reference sequence). This CDR3 has 17 amino acids. Written as DNA, the CDR3 is TGTGCCAGCAGCTTAGGCAGGAATTGGGGCAGTAGCAATGAGCAGTTCTTC. Translation: CASSLGRNWGSSNEQFF.

This clone appeared once. V and J are TRBV19 and TRBJ1-5, with D possibly matching TRBD1 (6 bases). Germline lookup yields CDR1 LNHDA and CDR2 SQIVND (reference sequence). The CDR3 is 13 residues long. V lost 6 bases and J lost 4, with 10 bases in between. The CDR3 spells CASSHGQNQPQHF. The DNA for the CDR3 is TGTGCCAGTAGCCACGGACAGAATCAGCCCCAGCATTTT.

This chain connects TRBV5-1 to TRBJ1-1; the D gene is possibly TRBD1 (6 bases). Germline V gives CDR1 SGHRS, CDR2 YFSETQ. The length of the CDR3 is 14 residues. V was clipped by 4 bases and J by 2 bases, with 12 bases between them. CDR3 DNA: TGCGCCAGCAGCCCAGGACAGCGAAACACTGAAGCTTTCTTT. Amino acid sequence: CASSPGQRNTEAFF. Using reference TRBV5-1 and TRBJ1-1 for the parts outside the CDR3, the full variable domain is KAGVTQTPRYLIKTRGQQVTLSCSPISGHRSVSWYQQTPGQGLQFLFEYFSETQRNKGNFPGRFSGRQFSNSRSEMNVSTLELGDSALYLCASSPGQRNTEAFFGQGTRLTVV.

The chain combines TRBV5-5 with TRBJ2-2, with TRBD1 as a possible D gene (6 bases). The V end lost 0 bases, the J end lost 2 bases, and 8 bases lay between the germline ends. CDR1 is SGHKS and CDR2 is YYEKEE in the germline V gene (reference sequence). This CDR3 spans 15 amino acids. The CDR3 DNA reads TGTGCCAGCAGCTTGGGGACAGCAAACACCGGGGAGCTGTTTTTT. It yields the protein CASSLGTANTGELFF.

Of note for this clone: Other DNA variants within this sample encode the same CDR3. The rearrangement links TRBV29-1 to TRBJ1-2; D is possibly TRBD1 (6 bases). CDR3 length: 14 amino acids. Germline-derived CDR1 and CDR2 are SQVTM and ANQGSEA. Trimming stripped 3 bases from V and 7 bases from J, with 18 bases between. CDR3 coding DNA: TGCAGCGTTGAGTTGGGTCGGGGGGCGCGTGGCTACACCTTC. It translates to CSVELGRGARGYTF.

The chain uses TRBV15 and TRBJ2-7; tentatively, D is TRBD2 (6 bases). CDR3 length equals 15 residues. Trimming shortened V by 1 base and J by 7 bases, and 17 bases separated the two germline ends. CDR1 LNHNV and CDR2 YYDKDF come from the germline V gene (reference sequence). The CDR3 sequence: CATSRGTDGGREQYF. The DNA for the CDR3 is TGTGCCACCAGCAGAGGCACCGACGGGGGTCGGGAGCAGTACTTC.

The chain carries TRBV10-2 and TRBJ2-1; 12 nucleotides align to TRBD2. The CDR3 spans 16 residues. Germline V gene lookup returns CDR1 WSHSY and CDR2 SAAADI. After removal of 3 bases from V and 4 bases from J, the junction contained 4 bases not matched to a gene. This chain's CDR3 is CASSDWGTSGYNEQFF. The CDR3 DNA follows: TGCGCCAGCAGTGACTGGGGGACTAGCGGGTACAATGAGCAGTTCTTC.

The gene calls are TRBV2 and TRBJ1-4; unclear D gene. V dropped 10 bases and J dropped 2 bases, with 11 bases sitting between them. This CDR3 contains 13 residues. Germline values: CDR1 SNHLY, CDR2 FYNNEI. The CDR3 coding sequence is TGTGCCACGCGTCGGCAGACTAATGAAAAACTGTTTTTT. Translation: CATRRQTNEKLFF.

The chain uses TRBV28 and TRBJ1-1, with 9 bases matching TRBD1. Trimming took 7 bases from V and 11 from J; bases not matched to a gene: 8. Germline values: CDR1 MDHEN, CDR2 SYDVKM. The CDR3 has 12 residues. This CDR3 reads CASNPLGQGAFF. CDR3 in DNA: TGTGCCAGCAACCCTTTAGGACAGGGGGCTTTCTTT. The whole variable domain, filled in from reference TRBV28 and TRBJ1-1, reads DVKVTQSSRYLVKRTGEKVFLECVQDMDHENMFWYRQDPGLGLRLIYFSYDVKMKEKGDIPEGYSVSREKKERFSLILESASTNQTSMYLCASNPLGQGAFFGQGTRLTVV.

The rearrangement uses TRBV6-4 and TRBJ1-6, with D perhaps matching TRBD1 (5 bases). V lost 6 bases to trimming and J lost 8 bases, with 11 bases between them. The length of the CDR3 is 13 residues. CDR1 and CDR2 (germline): MRHNA, SNTAGT. Written as DNA, the CDR3 is TGTGCCAGCAGCGGGACTGGGGATTCACCCCTCCACTTT. Its translation: CASSGTGDSPLHF.

The J gene is TRBJ1-5, the V gene TRBV29-1, with TRBD1 matching over 11 bases. Germline V CDR1 and CDR2: SQVTM, ANQGSEA. This CDR3 comprises 16 residues. Trimming cost V 4 bases and J 6 bases; bases outside gene matches: 11. In DNA form, the CDR3 reads TGCAGCGTTGGGGAAGGAGGGACAGGGGGTTCTCAGCCCCAGCATTTT. This sequence encodes CSVGEGGTGGSQPQHF.